This entry lists 21 T cell receptor beta chains sequenced from one sample in a study of blood T cell repertoires in COVID-19. Data came from immunoSEQ multiplex PCR; TCRdb stores just in-frame clones and leaves some out. The sample includes fewer than 500,000 clones, around 89% of them seen just once. The sequencing input was peripheral blood. The receptor set was obtained from a woman under 40 with acute or convalescent COVID-19.

CDR3 nucleotides: TGTGCCAGCAGTGAAGAGGTCGTCGGGGAGCCTGAAGCTTTCTTT. This encodes CASSEEVVGEPEAFF. This chain connects TRBV2 to TRBJ1-1; no clear D gene. The CDR3 runs 15 residues. Deletions cut 1 base from V and 6 bases from J, with 15 bases between. Germline V gene sequence: CDR1 SNHLY, CDR2 FYNNEI.

This chain's CDR3 is CASSLNLAGGQGEQFF. CDR3 nucleotides: TGTGCCAGCAGCTTAAATCTAGCGGGGGGACAGGGTGAGCAGTTCTTC. V usage is TRBV7-3 and J usage is TRBJ2-1; TRBD2 matches at 11 bases. The CDR3 consists of 16 residues. After removal of 1 base from V and 9 bases from J, the junction contained 8 bases not matched to a gene. Per the germline V gene, CDR1 is SGHTA and CDR2 is FQGTGA. The full variable domain, completed using reference TRBV7-3 and TRBJ2-1, is GAGVSQTPSNKVTEKGKYVELRCDPISGHTALYWYRQSLGQGPEFLIYFQGTGAADDSGLPNDRFFAVRPEGSVSTLKIQRTERGDSAVYLCASSLNLAGGQGEQFFGPGTRLTVL.

The chain combines TRBV4-1 with TRBJ1-2, with TRBD1 as a possible D gene (5 bases). CDR3 length: 16 residues. Germline V gives CDR1 MGHRA, CDR2 YSYEKL. The V end lost 1 base, the J end lost 8 bases, and 20 bases lay between the germline ends. CDR3 loop: CASSQGIRAQGLGYTF. CDR3 sequence (DNA): TGCGCCAGCAGCCAAGGGATCAGGGCGCAGGGTTTAGGCTACACCTTC.

This chain links TRBV5-1 with TRBJ2-7; D might be TRBD2 (5 bases). Germline V gene data show CDR1 as SGHRS and CDR2 as YFSETQ. Trimming left V 4 bases short and J 0 bases short, with 11 bases between. The CDR3 loop spans 14 amino acids. The CDR3 DNA sequence: TGCGCCAGCAGCCCTGGACTCAACTCCTACGAGCAGTACTTC. This encodes CASSPGLNSYEQYF.

This rearrangement joins TRBV4-1 to TRBJ2-3; 14 nucleotides match TRBD2. With V trimmed by 0 bases and J by 5 bases, 7 bases remained unmatched. The V gene's germline CDR1 is MGHRA and CDR2 YSYEKL. The CDR3 consists of 18 residues. CDR3 sequence (DNA): TGCGCCAGCAGCCAAGAAAGGGGACTAGCGGGAGTGCGAGATACGCAGTATTTT. Amino acids: CASSQERGLAGVRDTQYF.

This sequence joins TRBV28 and TRBJ2-7, with D perhaps matching TRBD2 (7 bases). Germline assignment: CDR1 MDHEN and CDR2 SYDVKM. Trimming removed 5 bases from V and 0 bases from J, with 14 bases in between. There are 15 residues in the CDR3. CDR3 sequence: CASSPPGGPSYEQYF. The CDR3, as DNA: TGTGCCAGCAGTCCCCCCGGGGGGCCCTCCTACGAGCAGTACTTC.

The chain couples TRBV28 to TRBJ1-2; a possible D gene is TRBD1 (5 bases). V lost 6 bases, J lost 0 bases, and 23 bases lay in between. CDR3 length: 18 amino acids. Germline V gene sequence: CDR1 MDHEN, CDR2 SYDVKM. CDR3: CASSRPGGLGATNYGYTF. CDR3 DNA sequence: TGTGCCAGCAGCCGACCCGGGGGTTTAGGGGCGACTAACTATGGCTACACCTTC.

The chain links TRBV2 to TRBJ2-3; 7 nucleotides align to TRBD1. The CDR3 length is 16 residues. Losses at the gene ends were 4 bases for V and 0 bases for J; bases not matched to a gene: 7. Germline V lookup: CDR1 SNHLY, CDR2 FYNNEI. The CDR3: CASSVATGRSTDTQYF. Written as DNA, the CDR3 is TGTGCCAGCAGTGTCGCGACAGGGCGAAGCACAGATACGCAGTATTTT.

The chain recombines TRBV5-1 with TRBJ1-4; D ambiguous. V lost 6 bases and J 3 bases, leaving 9 bases between the germline ends. The length of the CDR3 is 13 residues. CDR1 is SGHRS, CDR2 YFSETQ, per germline. The CDR3, as DNA: TGCGCCAGCAAAGAGGTCTCTAATGAAAAACTGTTTTTT. Residues: CASKEVSNEKLFF.

The chain carries TRBV7-8 and TRBJ1-2; D gene unclear. CDR3 length equals 12 residues. Germline-derived CDR1 and CDR2 are SGHVS and FQNEAQ. Trimming shortened V by 2 bases and J by 4 bases, and 5 bases separated the two germline ends. CDR3: CASSLSGYGYTF. The DNA of the CDR3 is TGTGCCAGCAGCTTATCCGGCTATGGCTACACCTTC.

The V and J genes are TRBV4-1 and TRBJ1-6; tentatively, D is TRBD1 (6 bases). CDR1 is MGHRA, CDR2 YSYEKL, per germline. Trimming stripped 3 bases from V and 3 bases from J, with 9 bases between. This CDR3 is 15 amino acids long. As DNA, the CDR3 is TGCGCCAGCAGCCAGGACAGCCTCTATAATTCACCCCTCCACTTT. Residues: CASSQDSLYNSPLHF.

The genes are TRBV7-3 and TRBJ1-6; D possibly corresponds to TRBD1 (5 bases). Trimming stripped 2 bases from V and 10 bases from J, with 12 bases between. CDR3 length: 14 amino acids. Germline CDR1 and CDR2: SGHTA and FQGTGA. CDR3 in DNA: TGTGCCAGCAGCTTAGGGGGGGACCGCTCACCCCTCCACTTT. It translates to CASSLGGDRSPLHF.

The chain uses TRBV13 and TRBJ2-2; weak D call: TRBD1 (6 bases). V was trimmed by 2 bases and J by 4 bases, leaving 14 bases between them. The CDR3 has 16 amino acids. From germline, CDR1 is PRHDT and CDR2 FYEKMQ (reference sequence). CDR3 residues: CASSLRYRERTGELFF. CDR3 nucleotides: TGTGCCAGCAGCTTAAGGTACAGGGAGCGCACCGGGGAGCTGTTTTTT. Complete variable domain (other parts from reference TRBV13 and TRBJ2-2): AAGVIQSPRHLIKEKRETATLKCYPIPRHDTVYWYQQGPGQDPQFLISFYEKMQSDKGSIPDRFSAQQFSDYHSELNMSSLELGDSALYFCASSLRYRERTGELFFGEGSRLTVL.

The chain couples TRBV4-1 to TRBJ2-7; D is perhaps TRBD2 (6 bases). Germline V gene sequence: CDR1 MGHRA, CDR2 YSYEKL. The CDR3 extends over 15 amino acids. The V gene lost 1 base and the J gene lost 7 bases, with 17 bases spanning the gap. The CDR3 region has the DNA TGCGCCAGCAGCCAAGGGCTGGGACTGAACAGGGAGCAGTACTTC. Translated, it gives CASSQGLGLNREQYF.

The V and J genes are TRBV7-4 and TRBJ1-4; D unresolved. The V end lost 4 bases, the J end lost 7 bases, and 31 bases lay between the germline ends. Germline lookup yields CDR1 SGHVT and CDR2 SQSDAQ. This CDR3 contains 20 residues. CDR3 residues: CASSSSSIRCETRWREKLFF. In DNA, the CDR3 is TGTGCCAGCAGCTCGTCATCGATTCGGTGCGAAACTAGGTGGCGTGAAAAACTGTTTTTT.

The chain carries TRBV10-2 and TRBJ2-7, with a possible D match to TRBD2 (5 bases). Germline V gene sequence: CDR1 WSHSY, CDR2 SAAADI. V was shortened by 0 bases and J by 2 bases, with 14 bases between the two germline ends. This CDR3 has 16 amino acids. The CDR3 loop is CASSESVALTAYEQYF. Written as DNA, the CDR3 is TGCGCCAGCAGTGAGTCGGTAGCGCTAACGGCCTACGAGCAGTACTTC.

The V and J genes are TRBV6-6 and TRBJ1-2; possible D gene TRBD1, 5 bases. CDR1 is MNHNY, CDR2 SVGAGI, per germline (reference sequence). This CDR3 has 15 residues. V lost 4 bases and J 6 bases, leaving 18 bases between the germline ends. CDR3 DNA sequence: TGTGCCAGCAGTTCCCTCCCGACATTAGGGGATGGCTACACCTTC. The encoded protein is CASSSLPTLGDGYTF.

The V and J genes are TRBV7-9 and TRBJ2-2; a weak D match, TRBD2 (5 bases). V was trimmed by 2 bases and J by 5 bases, leaving 15 bases between them. In germline, CDR1 is SEHNR, CDR2 FQNEAQ (reference sequence). The CDR3 is made up of 16 amino acids. CDR3 DNA sequence: TGTGCCAGCAGCTTAATATACGGTAGCGAAACCGGGGAGCTGTTTTTT. Translation: CASSLIYGSETGELFF.

V gene TRBV30 combines with J gene TRBJ2-3, with 7 bases lining up with TRBD1. CDR1 GTSNPN and CDR2 SVGIG come from the germline V gene (reference sequence). The CDR3 contains 16 residues. Unmatched junction bases numbered 13, after V lost 3 bases and J lost 4 bases. CDR3 bases: TGTGCCTGGAGACTATGGCTAGAGGGGGCGGCAGATACGCAGTATTTT. Translating it yields CAWRLWLEGAADTQYF.

V gene TRBV11-2 combines with J gene TRBJ2-5; 11 bases fit TRBD2. Germline-derived CDR1 and CDR2 are SGHAT and FQNNGV. Trimming at V came to 4 bases and at J to 4 bases, leaving 8 bases not matched to a gene. CDR3 size: 16 residues. CDR3 residues: CASSSRLAGYRETQYF. Written as DNA, the CDR3 is TGTGCCAGCAGCTCTCGACTAGCGGGGTATCGAGAGACCCAGTACTTC.

With respect to this clone: The sample has other DNA sequences that encode this CDR3 too. V usage is TRBV6-1 and J usage is TRBJ2-7; no clear D. Germline lookup yields CDR1 MNHNS and CDR2 SASEGT. CDR3 length equals 11 residues. With 2 bases removed from V and 4 bases from J, the gap between germline ends came to 3 bases. The CDR3 loop is CASSELYEQYF. The DNA of the CDR3 is TGTGCCAGCAGTGAATTATACGAGCAGTACTTC.